This T cell receptor (beta chain) is drawn from a study of blood T cell repertoires in COVID-19. Study-wide context: Acute-phase and convalescent COVID-19 samples originated in the United States, Italy and Spain. T cells, B-cell-depleted T cells, or PBMCs provided the cDNA or gDNA that served as material.

Per the authors' pipeline: Amplification of reference gene primers was used by the study to estimate nucleated cell counts. Some clones are missing from TCRdb's copy, which holds only in-frame ones; the method was immunoSEQ multiplex PCR. Clone size and the V and J calls come from that table; the DNA yielded D and trimming. The profile shows 250,000 to 300,000 clones, 75% to 85% of them singletons. Germline V CDR1 and CDR2: LGHNA, YNFKEQ. This CDR3 is built from 15 residues. J gave up 12 bases and V 4 bases, and 15 bases lay outside the gene matches. The specimen sequenced was peripheral blood. This receptor was taken from a middle-aged man with active or convalescent COVID-19. This chain uses TRBV4-2 with TRBJ2-1, with 7 positions matching TRBD1. The CDR3 loop reads CASSPDRAPGFGQFF. The CDR3 coding sequence is TGTGCCAGCAGCCCAGACAGGGCCCCGGGTTTCGGGCAGTTCTTC.